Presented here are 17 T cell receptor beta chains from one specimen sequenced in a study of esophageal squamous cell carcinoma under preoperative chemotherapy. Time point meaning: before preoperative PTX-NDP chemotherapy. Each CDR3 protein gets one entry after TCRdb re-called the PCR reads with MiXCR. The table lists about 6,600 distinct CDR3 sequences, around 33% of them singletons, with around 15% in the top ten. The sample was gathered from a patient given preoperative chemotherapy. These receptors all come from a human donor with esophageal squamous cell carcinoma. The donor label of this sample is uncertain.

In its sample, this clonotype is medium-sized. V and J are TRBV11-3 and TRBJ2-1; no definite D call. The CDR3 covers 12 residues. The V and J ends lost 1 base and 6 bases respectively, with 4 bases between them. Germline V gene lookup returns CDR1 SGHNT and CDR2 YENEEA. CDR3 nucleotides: TGTGCCAGCAGCTTAGCTAGCAATGAGCAGTTCTTC. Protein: CASSLASNEQFF. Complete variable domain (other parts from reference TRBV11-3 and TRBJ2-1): EAGVVQSPRYKIIEKKQPVAFWCNPISGHNTLYWYLQNLGQGPELLIRYENEEAVDDSQLPKDRFSAERLKGVDSTLKIQPAELGDSAVYLCASSLASNEQFFGPGTRLTVL.

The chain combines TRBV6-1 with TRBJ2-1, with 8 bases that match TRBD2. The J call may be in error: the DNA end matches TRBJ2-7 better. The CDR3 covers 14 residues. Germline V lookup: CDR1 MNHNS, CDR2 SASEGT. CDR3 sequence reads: CASHHSGAGYEQYF. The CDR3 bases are TGTGCCAGCCACCATAGCGGGGCTGGCTACGAGCAGTACTTC.

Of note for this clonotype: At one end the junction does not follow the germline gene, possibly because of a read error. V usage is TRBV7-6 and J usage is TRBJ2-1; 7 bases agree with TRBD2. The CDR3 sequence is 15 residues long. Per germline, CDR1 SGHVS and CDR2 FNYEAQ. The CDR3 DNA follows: TGTGCCAGCAGCTTAGGGGGGGGTGGCTACGATGAGCAGTTCTTC. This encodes CASSLGGGGYDEQFF.

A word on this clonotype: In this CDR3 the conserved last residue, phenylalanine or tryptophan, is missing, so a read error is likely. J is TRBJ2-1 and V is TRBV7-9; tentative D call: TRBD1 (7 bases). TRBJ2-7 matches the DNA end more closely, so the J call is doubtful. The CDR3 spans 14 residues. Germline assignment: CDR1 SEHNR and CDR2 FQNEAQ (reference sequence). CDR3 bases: TGTGCCAGCAGGGGCGGGACAGATTGCAATGAGCAGTACTTG. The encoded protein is CASRGGTDCNEQYL.

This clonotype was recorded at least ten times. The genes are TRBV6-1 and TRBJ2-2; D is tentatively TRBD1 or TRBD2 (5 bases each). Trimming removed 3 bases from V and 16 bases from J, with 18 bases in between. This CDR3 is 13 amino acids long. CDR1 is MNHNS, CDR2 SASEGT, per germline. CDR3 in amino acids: CASSEGIPGQEFF. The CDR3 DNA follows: TGTGCCAGCAGTGAGGGAATACCGGGGCAGGAGTTTTTT.

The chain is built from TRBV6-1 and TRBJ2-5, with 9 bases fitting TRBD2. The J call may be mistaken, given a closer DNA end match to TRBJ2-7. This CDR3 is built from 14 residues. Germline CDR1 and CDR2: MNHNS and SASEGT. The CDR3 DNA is TGTGCCGGCAGGGAAGCGGGAGGAGTGTACGAGCAGTACGTC. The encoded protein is CAGREAGGVYEQYV.

The CDR3 loop reads CASSWTGTGVVTDTQYF. The CDR3 bases are TGTGCCAGCAGCTGGACCGGGACAGGGGTCGTCACAGATACGCAGTATTTT. This sequence joins TRBV11-2 and TRBJ2-3, with 10 positions matching TRBD1. V dropped 4 bases and J dropped 2; count of bases not matched to a gene: 9. This CDR3 comprises 17 residues. The germline V gene encodes CDR1 SGHAT and CDR2 FQNNGV.

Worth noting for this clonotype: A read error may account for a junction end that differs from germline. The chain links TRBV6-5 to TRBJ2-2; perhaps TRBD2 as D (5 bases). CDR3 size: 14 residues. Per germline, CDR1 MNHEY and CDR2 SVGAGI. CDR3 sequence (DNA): TGTGGCAGGAGTTACGTCGGGAACGCCGGGGAGCGGTTTTTT. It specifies CGRSYVGNAGERFF.

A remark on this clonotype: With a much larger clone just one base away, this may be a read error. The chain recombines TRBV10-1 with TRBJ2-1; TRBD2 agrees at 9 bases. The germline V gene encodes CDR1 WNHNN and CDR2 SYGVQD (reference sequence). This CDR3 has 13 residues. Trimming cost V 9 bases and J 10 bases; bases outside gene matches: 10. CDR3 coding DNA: TGCGCCAGTCTAGCGGGAAGAGACTACGAGCAGTTCTTC. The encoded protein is CASLAGRDYEQFF.

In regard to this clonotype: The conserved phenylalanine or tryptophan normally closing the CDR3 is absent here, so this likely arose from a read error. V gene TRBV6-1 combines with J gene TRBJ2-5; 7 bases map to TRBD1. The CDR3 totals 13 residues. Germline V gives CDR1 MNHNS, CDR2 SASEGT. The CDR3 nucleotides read TGTGCCAGCAACCTACAGGGGAGAGAGGCCCAGTACTTG. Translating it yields CASNLQGREAQYL.

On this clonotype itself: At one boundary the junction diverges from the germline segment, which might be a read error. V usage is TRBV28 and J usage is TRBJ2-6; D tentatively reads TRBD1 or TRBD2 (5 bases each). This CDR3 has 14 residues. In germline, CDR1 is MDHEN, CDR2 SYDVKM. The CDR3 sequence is CASRYGAGANVLTF. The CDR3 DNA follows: TGTGCCAGCAGGTACGGGGCTGGGGCCAATGTCCTGACTTTC.

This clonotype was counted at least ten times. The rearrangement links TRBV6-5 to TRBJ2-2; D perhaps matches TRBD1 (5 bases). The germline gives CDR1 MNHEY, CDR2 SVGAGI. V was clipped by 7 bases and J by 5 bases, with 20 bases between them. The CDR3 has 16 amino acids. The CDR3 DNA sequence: TGTGCCAGCACTTATTTCGGCCAGGGTTTTACCGGGGAGCTGTTTTTT. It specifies CASTYFGQGFTGELFF.

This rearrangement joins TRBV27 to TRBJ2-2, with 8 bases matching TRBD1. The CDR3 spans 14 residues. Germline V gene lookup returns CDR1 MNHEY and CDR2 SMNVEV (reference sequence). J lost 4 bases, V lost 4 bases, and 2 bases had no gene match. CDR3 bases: TGTGCCAGCAGTTGGACAGGGACCACCGGGGAGCTGTTTTTT. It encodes CASSWTGTTGELFF.

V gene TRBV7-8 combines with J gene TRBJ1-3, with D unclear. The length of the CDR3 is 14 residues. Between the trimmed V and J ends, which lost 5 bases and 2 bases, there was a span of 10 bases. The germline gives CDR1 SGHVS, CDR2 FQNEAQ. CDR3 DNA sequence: TGTGCCAGCAGCCTGGACGTCACTGGAAACACCATATATTTT. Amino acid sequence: CASSLDVTGNTIYF.

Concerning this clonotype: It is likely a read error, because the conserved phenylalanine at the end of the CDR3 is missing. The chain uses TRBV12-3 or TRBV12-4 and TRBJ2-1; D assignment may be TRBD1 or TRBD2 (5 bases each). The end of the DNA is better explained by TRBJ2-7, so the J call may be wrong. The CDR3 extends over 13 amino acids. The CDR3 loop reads CANRGDARAEQYL. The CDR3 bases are TGTGCCAACAGAGGGGACGCGCGAGCAGAGCAGTACTTG.

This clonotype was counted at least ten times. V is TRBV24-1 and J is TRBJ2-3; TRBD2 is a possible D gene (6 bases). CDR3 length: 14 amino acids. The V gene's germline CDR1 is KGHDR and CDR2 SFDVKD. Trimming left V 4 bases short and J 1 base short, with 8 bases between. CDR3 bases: TGTGCCACCAGTGACCCTAGCGGCACAGATACGCAGTATTTT. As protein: CATSDPSGTDTQYF.

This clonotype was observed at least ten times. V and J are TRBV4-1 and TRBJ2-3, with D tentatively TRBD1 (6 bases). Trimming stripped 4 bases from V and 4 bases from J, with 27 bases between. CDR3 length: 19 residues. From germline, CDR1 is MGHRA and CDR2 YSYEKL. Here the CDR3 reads CASSREGVSSSRRADTQYF. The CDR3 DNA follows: TGCGCCAGCAGCCGAGAGGGGGTAAGCTCGTCCCGAAGGGCAGATACGCAGTATTTT.